The T cell receptor (beta chain) described here comes from a study of technical replicates of blood from a few donors. Generated by immunoSEQ multiplex PCR, the TCRdb table keeps only in-frame clones and is missing some. The sample holds about 80,000 clones, roughly 93% seen once. Germline-derived CDR1 and CDR2 are PRHDT and FYEKMQ (reference sequence). The CDR3 spans 17 residues. V lost 3 bases and J lost 9; bases outside the gene matches: 11. The chain combines TRBV13 with TRBJ2-3; 14 bases fit TRBD2. The TCR comes from a human donor in good health. Sample: T cells isolated from PBMCs. The CDR3 is CASSFRGLAGETVTQYF. The CDR3 DNA reads TGTGCCAGCAGCTTCCGGGGACTAGCGGGAGAGACAGTAACGCAGTATTTT.